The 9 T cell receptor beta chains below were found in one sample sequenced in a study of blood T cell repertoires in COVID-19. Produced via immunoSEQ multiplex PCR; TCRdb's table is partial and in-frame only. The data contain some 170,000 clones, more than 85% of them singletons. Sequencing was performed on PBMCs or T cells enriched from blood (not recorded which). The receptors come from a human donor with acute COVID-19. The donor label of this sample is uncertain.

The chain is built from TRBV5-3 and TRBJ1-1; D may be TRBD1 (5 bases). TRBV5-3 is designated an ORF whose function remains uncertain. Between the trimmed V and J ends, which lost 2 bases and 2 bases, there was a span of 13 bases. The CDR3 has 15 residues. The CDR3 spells CARSLRTGRNTEAFF. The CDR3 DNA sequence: TGTGCCAGAAGCTTAAGAACAGGACGTAACACTGAAGCTTTCTTT.

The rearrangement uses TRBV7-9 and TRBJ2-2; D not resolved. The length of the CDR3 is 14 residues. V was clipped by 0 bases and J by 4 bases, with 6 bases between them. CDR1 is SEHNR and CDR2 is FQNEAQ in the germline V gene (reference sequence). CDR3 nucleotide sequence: TGTGCCAGCAGCTTAGCGTGGGCCACCGGGGAGCTGTTTTTT. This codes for CASSLAWATGELFF.

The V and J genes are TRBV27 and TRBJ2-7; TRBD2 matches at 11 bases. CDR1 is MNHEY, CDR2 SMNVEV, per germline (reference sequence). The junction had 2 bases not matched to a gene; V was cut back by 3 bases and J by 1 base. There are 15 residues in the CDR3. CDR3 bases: TGTGCCAGCAGTTTCACTAGCGGGGGTTCCTACGAGCAGTACTTC. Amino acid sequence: CASSFTSGGSYEQYF.

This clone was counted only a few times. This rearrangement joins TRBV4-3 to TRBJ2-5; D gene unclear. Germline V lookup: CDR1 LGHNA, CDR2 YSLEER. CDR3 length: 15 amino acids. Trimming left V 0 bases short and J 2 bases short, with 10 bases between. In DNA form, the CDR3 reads TGCGCCAGCAGCCAAGATCCCCCCGGTCAAGAGACCCAGTACTTC. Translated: CASSQDPPGQETQYF.

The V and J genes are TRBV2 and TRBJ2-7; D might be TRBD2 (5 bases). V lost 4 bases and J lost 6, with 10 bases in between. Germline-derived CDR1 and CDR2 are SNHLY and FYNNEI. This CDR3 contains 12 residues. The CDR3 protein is CASSVEGLEQYF. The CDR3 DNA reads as TGTGCCAGCAGTGTTGAGGGTCTCGAGCAGTACTTC.

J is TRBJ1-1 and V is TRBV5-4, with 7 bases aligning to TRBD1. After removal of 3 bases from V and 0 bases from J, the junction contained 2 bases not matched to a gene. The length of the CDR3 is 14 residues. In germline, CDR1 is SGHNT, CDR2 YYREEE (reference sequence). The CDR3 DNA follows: TGTGCCAGCAGCTCGGGACAGATGAACACTGAAGCTTTCTTT. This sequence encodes CASSSGQMNTEAFF.

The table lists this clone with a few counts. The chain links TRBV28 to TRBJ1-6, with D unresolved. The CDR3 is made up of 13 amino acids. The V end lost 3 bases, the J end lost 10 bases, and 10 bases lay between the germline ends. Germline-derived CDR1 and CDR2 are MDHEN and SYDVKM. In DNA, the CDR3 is TGTGCCAGCAGTTTCTACCGATCGTCACCCCTCCACTTT. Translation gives CASSFYRSSPLHF. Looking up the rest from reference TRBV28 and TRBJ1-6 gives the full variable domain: DVKVTQSSRYLVKRTGEKVFLECVQDMDHENMFWYRQDPGLGLRLIYFSYDVKMKEKGDIPEGYSVSREKKERFSLILESASTNQTSMYLCASSFYRSSPLHFGNGTRLTVT.

The CDR3 DNA reads TGTGCCAGCAGCCTGGGACAATTTAGTTCGAGCTATGGCTACACCTTC. Translated, it gives CASSLGQFSSSYGYTF. J is TRBJ1-2 and V is TRBV5-4, with D tentatively TRBD1 (6 bases). Germline values: CDR1 SGHNT, CDR2 YYREEE (reference sequence). Between the trimmed V and J ends, which lost 4 bases and 4 bases, there was a span of 20 bases. CDR3 length equals 16 residues.

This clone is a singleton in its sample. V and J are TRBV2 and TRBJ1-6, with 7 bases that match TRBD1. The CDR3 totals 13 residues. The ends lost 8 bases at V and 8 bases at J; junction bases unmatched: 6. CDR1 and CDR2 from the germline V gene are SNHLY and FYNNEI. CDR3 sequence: CASQQGFDSPLHF. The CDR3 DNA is TGTGCCAGCCAACAGGGGTTCGATTCACCCCTCCACTTT. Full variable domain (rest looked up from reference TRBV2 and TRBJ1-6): EPEVTQTPSHQVTQMGQEVILRCVPISNHLYFYWYRQILGQKVEFLVSFYNNEISEKSEIFDDQFSVERPDGSNFTLKIRSTKLEDSAMYFCASQQGFDSPLHFGNGTRLTVT.